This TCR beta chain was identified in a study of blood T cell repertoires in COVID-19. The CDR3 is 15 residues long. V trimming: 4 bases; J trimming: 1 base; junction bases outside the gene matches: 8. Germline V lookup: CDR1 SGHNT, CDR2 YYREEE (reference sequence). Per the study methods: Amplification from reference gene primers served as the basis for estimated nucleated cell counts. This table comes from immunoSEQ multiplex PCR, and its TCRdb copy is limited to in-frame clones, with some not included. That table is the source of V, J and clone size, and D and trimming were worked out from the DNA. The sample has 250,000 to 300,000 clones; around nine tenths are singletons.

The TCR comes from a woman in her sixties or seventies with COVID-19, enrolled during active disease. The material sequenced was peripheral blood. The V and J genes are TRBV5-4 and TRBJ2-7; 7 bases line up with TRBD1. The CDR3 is CASSLYRGLSYEQYF. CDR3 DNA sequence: TGTGCCAGCAGCCTCTACAGGGGATTGTCCTACGAGCAGTACTTC.